This T cell receptor (beta chain) was profiled in a study of radiotherapy plus CTLA-4 blockade in lung cancer listed by TCRdb under 2018. Concerning the study at large: Objective responses were observed in 18% of enrolled patients, and disease control was achieved in 25% to 35%. Points the paper makes about the study in general: Early dynamic changes in blood T cell clones, together with increased serum interferon-beta after radiation, were reported as the strongest predictors of response. After treatment with radiotherapy and ipilimumab, TCR clones that originated in tumors expanded in peripheral blood.

At the junction V is shortened by 0 bases and J by 9 bases, with 6 bases in between. The germline V gene supplies CDR1 MNHEY and CDR2 SVGAGI. The CDR3 starts with the cysteine, ends with the phenylalanine, and has 12 residues. CDR3 DNA only is kept here, 36 bases in frame from base 1. Libraries came from the immunoSEQ multiplex PCR assay. The clones in this table, taken by TCRdb from immuneACCESS, are in-frame only. Not every clone is retained; where verified, under half of the shortfall comes from an unresolved V gene, and the cause of the rest is unknown. The sample profile shows 60,000 to 85,000 clones; about 87% of them were found once. Clones ranked in the top ten supply around 0.87% of the sample. In regard to this clone: Its binding antigen is unknown. No much larger clone is present one base from it, and per-base qualities are unavailable.

Focal radiation therapy combined with CTLA-4 blockade (ipilimumab) was tested in patients with chemo-refractory metastatic non-small-cell lung cancer. The V and J genes are TRBV6-5 and TRBJ2-1, with the identity of the D gene unclear. This receptor was taken from a human donor with non-small cell lung cancer who had stable disease on radiotherapy plus ipilimumab. The specimen comprised peripheral blood, sampled from a patient treated with radiotherapy plus ipilimumab. At the DNA level, the sequence is TGTGCCAGCAGTTACTCTAGAGGTGAGCAGTTCTTC. It codes for CASSYSRGEQFF.